The present TCR beta chain was sequenced within a study of cytomegalovirus exposure and HLA in healthy donors (dated by TCRdb to about 2017). The study in broad terms: In an earlier analysis of under 750 of the donors, 276 Gb of sequence data and approximately 100 million unique TCR beta sequences from about 180 million T cells were reported. Of the roughly 400 genotyped donors, around 81% fell in the genetic ancestry cluster associated with self-reported Caucasian donors. The study profiled the T cell repertoires of hundreds of subjects by immunosequencing and related them to cytomegalovirus serostatus. Class I and class II HLA loci were covered by the typing at four-digit resolution. A later analysis re-examined previously published TCR beta repertoires from just over 650 donors and added high-resolution HLA genotyping to investigate patterns of TCR occurrence. Donor age, sex, ethnicity and CMV serostatus were collected together with the repertoire data. An early release that covered some 640 HLA-typed donors contained about 300 gigabases of sequencing data and tens of millions of unique TCR sequences. The later analysis used no new phenotypic data to find candidate immune exposures, relying instead on TCR beta sequences and their occurrence across donors. Several DR-DQ haplotypes were handled as single units for association and clustering because linkage in the cohort was strong. Typing coverage varied by locus: 629-630 donors for A, B, C, DRB1 and DQB1; under 550 for DQA1; more than 600 for DPA1; roughly 450 for DPB1. In a later genetic analysis, genome-wide SNP genotypes for about 65% of the 666 donors were used, and that subset was treated as a discovery cohort. In addition to the first cohort of hundreds of subjects, a separate validation cohort of approximately 130 different subjects was used. The study aimed to test whether signatures of past pathogen exposure could be identified by cataloging public T cell receptors. The study combined high-throughput TCR immunosequencing, statistical association of individual TCRs with disease status, and machine learning to predict cytomegalovirus infection status. To decide whether each TCR beta V gene segment behaved as functional or pseudogenic, an earlier analysis of 587 of the donors relied on high-throughput TCR beta sequencing. All discovery cohort repertoires had been generated using a single sequencing platform. Among about 360 genotyped donors of the cohort, an average of approximately 240,000 unique TCR beta nucleotide sequences were sequenced per donor, roughly 20% of them non-productive.

A remark on this clone: Its antigen has not been determined.

The receptor library was made with the immunoSEQ multiplex PCR assay. For the multiplex PCR, a mixture combining 60 forward primers for TCR Vbeta segments and 13 reverse primers for TCR Jbeta segments was used. The CDR3 region of rearranged TCR beta genes was amplified from genomic DNA with a multiplex PCR assay. On the Illumina HiSeq System, the amplified TCR beta libraries were sequenced as 87-base-pair reads. The study's own analysis went as follows. A later analysis counted some 80 million unique TCR beta chains across the 690 or so repertoires, and some 11 million of these chains were shared by at least two donors. A nearest-neighbor algorithm error-corrected the raw reads and collapsed the reads into unique sequences, merging closely related sequences to remove PCR and sequencing errors. To assign V, D and J gene segments, CDR3 sequences were aligned to IMGT reference sequences. For a sequence to be retained, at least a six-nucleotide match to both a V gene segment and a J gene segment was required. A rearrangement was called productive if the CDR3 had no stop codons and remained in frame with V and J, and every other rearrangement was called non-productive. Following IMGT convention, CDR3 was defined as the stretch from the second conserved V-encoded cysteine up to the conserved J-encoded phenylalanine. The earlier analysis of about 610 of the donors excluded any sequence lacking an unambiguous match to a single V gene segment. In an earlier analysis of approximately 590 of the donors, V segments were called functional above 56.7% productive rearrangements and were called segregating when the between-donor standard deviation exceeded 5%. A statistical classification framework was built to diagnose cytomegalovirus status from the catalog of TCR beta chain sequences. V and J gene assignment, in a later analysis, came from comparing TCR nucleotide sequences with IMGT/GENE-DB human TR gene sequences. Using the TCRdist pipeline, a later analysis assigned CDR3 sequences along with most-parsimonious VDJ recombination scenarios. A later analysis defined each TCR beta chain by its CDR3 amino acid sequence plus V-gene family, and excluded reads lacking a unique V-gene family. A later analysis removed 600 or so highly shared, low-generation-probability nucleotide sequences to deal with suspected cross-contamination and a sequencing artifact. In a later analysis, a clonal expansion index for each public chain was calculated from normalized within-repertoire ranks of inferred template counts. In a later analysis, generation probabilities were computed with a VDJ recombination model fitted to out-of-frame rearrangements, and the resulting probabilities were checked against IGoR. A later analysis scored TCR-TCR, TCR-HLA and TCR-CMV co-occurrence with hypergeometric tests, applying a repertoire-size bias correction to TCR pairs. False discovery rates were estimated in a later analysis by permuting HLA or CMV assignments 20 times. In a later analysis, co-occurring TCRs were grouped using DBSCAN, with TCRdist sequence similarity added in when clustering inside HLA-allele-positive subsets. Co-occurrence clustering excluded repertoires with fewer than 30,000 or more than 120,000 public chains, plus five with anomalous nucleotide sharing. Not all clones reach the TCRdb copy of this immuneACCESS table, which keeps in-frame sequences only. Checked studies attribute under half of the gap to unresolved V genes and leave the rest unexplained. Clonal size and the V and J genes are those of that table, whereas D and trimming came from the DNA. For this sample, the table gives some 130,000 clones. In total, the top ten clones hold 1.7% of the sample.

The cohort comprised some 730 healthy bone marrow donors. At the time of sampling, all cohort members were nominally healthy, though unrecorded immune exposures were likely present. The donor tested CMV seronegative, placing the donor among the approximately 360 seronegative members of the cohort. Every donor gave a peripheral blood sample, and the peripheral blood mononuclear cells from that sample were used for TCR beta sequencing. Genomic DNA extraction from the blood cell samples was performed with the Qiagen DNeasy Blood Extraction Kit. The junction shows trimming of 3 bases on V and 8 bases on J, plus 14 bases between the germline ends. CDR1 SGHTA and CDR2 FQGTGA are derived from the germline V gene. From the cysteine up to the phenylalanine, the CDR3 has a length of 14 residues. Only the CDR3 region is kept as DNA, spanning 42 bases read in frame from base 1. The study at large found these results: HLA typing was unavailable for some donors at each locus, so association tests used only the typed subset. The sequencing pipeline was judged likely to have produced a cluster of highly shared sequence variants as a technical artifact. Most TCR sequences were observed very rarely across donors, whereas some public TCRs were present in many individuals. A further reported finding was that TCR beta sequences accurately predicted the HLA-A and HLA-B alleles for most subjects in the first cohort. According to the authors, the approach could potentially be generalized to other disease states and immunological phenotypes. V-gene and J-gene trimming of TCR beta chains was associated with a missense DCLRE1C variant in a later genetic analysis, and the association was replicated in an independent cohort. Around 16 rarely observed V segments, including chromosome 9 orphons, were excluded from the earlier analysis of just under 600 of the donors because counts were too low. According to a later analysis, TCR association rates differed among HLA loci, with DRB1 alleles showing the most associated TCRs and HLA-C alleles showing the fewest. Several of the top co-occurrence clusters appeared to be linked to parvovirus B19, influenza, CMV and Epstein-Barr virus, according to a later analysis. In vitro tests confirmed that a few of the cytomegalovirus-associated TCR beta chains recognize cytomegalovirus antigens. CMV serostatus was the only immune exposure information available for the cohort. Because the 87-base-pair reads could not distinguish some IMGT-functional V segments, including TRBV6-2 and TRBV6-3, those segments were excluded. Only TCR beta chains were sequenced in this cohort, and the absence of alpha or paired-chain data limited detectable features. The study listed 150 to 200 TCR beta chains as associated with cytomegalovirus. The presence/absence analyses assumed that sequencing depth was roughly uniform across donors, and that assumption may not be true. Assigning TCR associations to individual alleles was difficult when HLA alleles, especially DR and DQ, strongly co-occurred. The classifier was reported to diagnose cytomegalovirus status with high specificity and sensitivity in both the original cohort and the validation cohort. Compared with equally common non-associated chains, HLA-associated TCR beta chains in a later analysis were more clonally expanded and had lower generation probabilities. According to a later genetic analysis, donors in an Asian-associated ancestry cluster had fewer N-insertions in productive TCRs than the approximately 700-donor mean. Correlated functional status among segregating V segments might reflect linkage disequilibrium, but an unknown experimental factor could not be ruled out. In a later analysis, some 18,000 TCR beta sequences were associated with specific HLA alleles at a false discovery rate of 0.05. Broadly in line with IMGT annotations, most TCR beta V segments showed up in productive rearrangements about 90% or about 30% of the time in an earlier analysis of several hundred of the donors. A later analysis found that most CMV-associated TCR beta chains appeared HLA-restricted, with HLA associations seemingly driven largely by CMV exposure.

The chain joins TRBV7-3 to TRBJ2-1; D gene: possibly TRBD2, on 6 matching bases. The TCR sequence derives from a man aged 18 to 30 in good health and CMV-seronegative. Material for sequencing was PBMCs. At the DNA level, the sequence is TGTGCCAGCAGCTTGACTAGGACGGAGGATGAGCAGTTCTTC. Its protein is CASSLTRTEDEQFF.